This T cell receptor beta chain stems from a study of human T cells and chemical hapten exposure. About the study: Reading of the patch tests, which applied 0.01% DPC to the upper back, occurred at 6 days. Study-wide points: Patch test score tracked positively with PT1 expanded TCR counts.

As to time point: patch test 1, 2 weeks after DPC sensitization. The treatment was: therapeutic diphenylcyclopropenone sensitization with weekly scalp DPC. Researchers sampled blood before each patch test went on. What the library attached to individual cDNA molecules were unique molecular identifiers. A single record per CDR3 protein comes from TCRdb applying MiXCR to the RACE reads. Seen here are some 380,000 distinct CDR3 sequences, around 4.8% observed once, and the top ten hold 2% to 2.5%. This clonotype was recorded many times. Its target is unknown. The length of the CDR3 is 12 residues. Per germline, CDR1 SGHTA and CDR2 FQGNSA. With 9 bases removed from V and 8 bases from J, the gap between germline ends came to 15 bases.

This chain links TRBV7-2 with TRBJ2-3; D is unclear. The TCR originated in a woman aged 50 to 60 with alopecia areata. Some clones in this sample may be carry-over from other donors' samples. This sample comprised whole blood, obtained in connection with sensitization to the hapten diphenylcyclopropenone (DPC). CDR3 coding DNA: TGTGCCAGTAGCCTAGAGGTAGCTACGCAGTATTTT. Translating gives CASSLEVATQYF.